This is a list of T cell receptor beta chains from one sample in a study of glioma-infiltrating T cells after dendritic cell vaccination. Produced via immunoSEQ multiplex PCR; TCRdb's table is partial and in-frame only. The sample shows approximately 85,000 clones, 85% of them seen only once. The sequencing used blood, collected after dendritic cell vaccination. The receptor set was obtained from a human donor with glioblastoma. Each CDR3 is given with its conserved first and last residue. The D gene is left open where the match is weak. A row's size may be missing; if present it is once, few, many or a size class.

D gene | clone size | J gene | V gene | CDR3 DNA | CDR3 protein
. | . | TRBJ2-7 | TRBV19 | TGTGCCAGTACCCCCATGCCGGGACTTACCTACGAGCAGTACTTC | CASTPMPGLTYEQYF
. | . | TRBJ1-4 | TRBV15 | TGTGCCACCAGCACCCCAGGGAAGGAAAAACTGTTTTTT | CATSTPGKEKLFF
. | . | TRBJ2-7 | TRBV27 | TGTGCCAGCAGTTCCCAGACAGGTGTGGACGAGCAGTACTTC | CASSSQTGVDEQYF
. | . | TRBJ1-5 | TRBV7-2 | TGTGCCAGCAGCTTAAATCGAGGGAATCAGCCCCAGCATTTT | CASSLNRGNQPQHF
TRBD2 | . | TRBJ2-3 | TRBV29-1 | TGCAGCGTGAGGGGGGGACTAGCGGGAGAAGGCACAGATACGCAGTATTTT | CSVRGGLAGEGTDTQYF
. | . | TRBJ2-7 | TRBV9 | TGTGCCAGCAGCGTAGATGAGCGGGCTACCTACGAGCAGTACTTC | CASSVDERATYEQYF
. | few | TRBJ2-3 | TRBV6-5 | TGTGCCAGCAGTTACTCTGAGCTCCTCACAGATACGCAGTATTTT | CASSYSELLTDTQYF
TRBD1 | . | TRBJ2-5 | TRBV5-6 | TGTGCCAGCACCAGGGACAGGGGAGAGACCCAGTACTTC | CASTRDRGETQYF
TRBD1 | . | TRBJ2-7 | TRBV27 | TGTGCCAGCAGTTTATATGACAGGGCCTACGAGCAGTACTTC | CASSLYDRAYEQYF
TRBD1 | . | TRBJ1-2 | TRBV30 | TGTGCCTGGAGCAATAGCGGGACAGGGACCGTTAACTATGGCTACACCTTC | CAWSNSGTGTVNYGYTF
TRBD1 | . | TRBJ2-7 | TRBV6-5 | TGTGCCAGCAGTTACTCGGGGACAGGGAACTACTACGAGCAGTACTTC | CASSYSGTGNYYEQYF
. | . | TRBJ1-1 | TRBV5-4 | TGTGCCAGCAATCCAGTGGGGGGAAGGAGTACTGAAGCTTTCTTT | CASNPVGGRSTEAFF
TRBD1 | . | TRBJ2-1 | TRBV5-3 | TGTGCCAGAAGCCCAGAACCGGGACAGTACAATGAGCAGTTCTTC | CARSPEPGQYNEQFF
. | . | TRBJ1-4 | TRBV28 | TGTGCCAGCGGGGGCCCCCTAGAAAAACTGTTTTTT | CASGGPLEKLFF
. | . | TRBJ2-1 | TRBV27 | TGTGCCAGCACCGAAGGGGGATCCTACAATGAGCAGTTCTTC | CASTEGGSYNEQFF
TRBD2 | . | TRBJ2-1 | TRBV5-6 | TGTGCCAGCAGCTTCCCCTCTAGCGGAACTTACAATGAGCAGTTCTTC | CASSFPSSGTYNEQFF
TRBD1 | . | TRBJ2-5 | TRBV5-1 | TGCGCCAGCAGCTTGGTCGGTCCGGGACAGGGTGGAGAGACCCAGTACTTC | CASSLVGPGQGGETQYF
. | . | TRBJ1-1 | TRBV6-5 | TGTGCCAGCGGGAGGGGGGAGAACACTGAAGCTTTCTTT | CASGRGENTEAFF
TRBD1 | . | TRBJ1-5 | TRBV6-5 | TGTGCCAGCAGTCGGACAGGGAATAGCAATCAGCCCCAGCATTTT | CASSRTGNSNQPQHF
. | . | TRBJ2-5 | TRBV10-3 | TGTGCCATCAGCTCCGGAAGGGGGAATATTGCGGAGACCCAGTACTTC | CAISSGRGNIAETQYF
TRBD2 | . | TRBJ2-5 | TRBV7-8 | TGTGCCAGCACCAGACTAGCGGGGGGGCCGCGGGAGACCCAGTACTTC | CASTRLAGGPRETQYF
. | . | TRBJ2-2 | TRBV9 | TGTGCCAGCAGCGTAGAGGGGCAGAATGGCGGGGAGCTGTTTTTT | CASSVEGQNGGELFF
. | . | TRBJ1-1 | TRBV7-6 | TGTGCCAGCAGCTTAGATTTGGCAGGGATTTACACTGAAGCTTTCTTT | CASSLDLAGIYTEAFF
. | . | TRBJ1-3 | TRBV5-1 | TGCGCCAGCAGCTTGGACTCTAGGGGAAACACCATATATTTT | CASSLDSRGNTIYF
. | . | TRBJ1-2 | TRBV16 | TGTGCCAGCAGCCAATCGCAGGGACTGAACTATGGCTACACCTTC | CASSQSQGLNYGYTF
TRBD1 | . | TRBJ2-5 | TRBV11-2 | TGTGCCAGCAGCTTACTGACAGGGGGCGCGGAGACCCAGTACTTC | CASSLLTGGAETQYF
TRBD1 | few | TRBJ2-6 | TRBV7-9 | TGTGCCAGCAGCCCTACAGGGGGCGCTGGGGCCAACGTCCTGACTTTC | CASSPTGGAGANVLTF
TRBD1 | . | TRBJ1-4 | TRBV18 | TGTGCCAGCTCACCAGGACTTGGACAGGTTGAAAAACTGTTTTTT | CASSPGLGQVEKLFF
TRBD1 | . | TRBJ1-3 | TRBV9 | TGTGCCAGCAGCGTAGTAGCAGGACAGGGGGCGCGGGGAAACACCATATATTTT | CASSVVAGQGARGNTIYF
TRBD1 | . | TRBJ1-2 | TRBV27 | TGTGCCAGCAGTTTCAGGACAGGTTCCGGCTACACCTTC | CASSFRTGSGYTF
. | . | TRBJ2-1 | TRBV28 | TGTGCCAGCAGTCCTACAGGGGAGGACTACTACAATGAGCAGTTCTTC | CASSPTGEDYYNEQFF
. | . | TRBJ1-6 | TRBV18 | TGTGCCAGCTCACCACCGATCGGTAATTCACCCCTCCACTTT | CASSPPIGNSPLHF
. | . | TRBJ2-3 | TRBV2 | TGTGCCAGCATTCTCACAGATACGCAGTATTTT | CASILTDTQYF
. | . | TRBJ1-1 | TRBV7-6 | TGTGCCAGCAGCGTAACAGGGACGGCCGAAGCTTTCTTT | CASSVTGTAEAFF
. | . | TRBJ2-7 | TRBV5-8 | TGTGCCAGCAGCTTGGTTACGGCCTACGAGCAGTACTTC | CASSLVTAYEQYF
TRBD1 | . | TRBJ1-1 | TRBV30 | TGTGCCTGGAGGCGACAGGGCTACACTGAAGCTTTCTTT | CAWRRQGYTEAFF